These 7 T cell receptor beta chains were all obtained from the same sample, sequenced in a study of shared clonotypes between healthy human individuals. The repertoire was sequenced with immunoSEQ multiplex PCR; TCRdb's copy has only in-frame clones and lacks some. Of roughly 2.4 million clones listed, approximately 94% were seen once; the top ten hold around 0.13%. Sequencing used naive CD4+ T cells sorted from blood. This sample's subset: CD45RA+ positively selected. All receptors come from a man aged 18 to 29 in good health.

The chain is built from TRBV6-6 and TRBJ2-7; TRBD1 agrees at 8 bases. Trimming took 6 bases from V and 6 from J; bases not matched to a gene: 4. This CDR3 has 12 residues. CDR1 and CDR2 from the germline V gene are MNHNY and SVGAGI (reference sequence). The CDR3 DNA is TGTGCCAGCAGGGCAGGGGGCGGCGAGCAGTACTTC. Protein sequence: CASRAGGGEQYF.

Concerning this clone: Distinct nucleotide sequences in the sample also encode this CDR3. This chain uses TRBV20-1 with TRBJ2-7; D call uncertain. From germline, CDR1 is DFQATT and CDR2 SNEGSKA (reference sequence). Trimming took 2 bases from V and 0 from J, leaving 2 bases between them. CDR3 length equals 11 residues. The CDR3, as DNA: TGCAGTGCTAGATACTCCTACGAGCAGTACTTC. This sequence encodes CSARYSYEQYF.

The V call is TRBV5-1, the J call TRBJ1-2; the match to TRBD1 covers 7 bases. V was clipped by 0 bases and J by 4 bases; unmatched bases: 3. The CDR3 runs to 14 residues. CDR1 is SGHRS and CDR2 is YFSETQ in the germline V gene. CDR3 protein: CASSLEGTVYGYTF. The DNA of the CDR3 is TGCGCCAGCAGCTTGGAGGGGACAGTCTATGGCTACACCTTC. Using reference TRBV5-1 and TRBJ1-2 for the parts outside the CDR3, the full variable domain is KAGVTQTPRYLIKTRGQQVTLSCSPISGHRSVSWYQQTPGQGLQFLFEYFSETQRNKGNFPGRFSGRQFSNSRSEMNVSTLELGDSALYLCASSLEGTVYGYTFGSGTRLTVV.

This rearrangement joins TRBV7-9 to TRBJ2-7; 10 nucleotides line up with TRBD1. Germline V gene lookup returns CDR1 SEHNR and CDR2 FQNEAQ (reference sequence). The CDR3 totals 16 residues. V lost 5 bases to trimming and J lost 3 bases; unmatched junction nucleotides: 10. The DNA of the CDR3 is TGTGCCAGCAGCAAGAAGTCCGGGACAGGGGACTACGAGCAGTACTTC. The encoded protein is CASSKKSGTGDYEQYF. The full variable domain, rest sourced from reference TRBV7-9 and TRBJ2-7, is DTGVSQNPRHKITKRGQNVTFRCDPISEHNRLYWYRQTLGQGPEFLTYFQNEAQLEKSRLLSDRFSAERPKGSFSTLEIQRTEQGDSAMYLCASSKKSGTGDYEQYFGPGTRLTVT.

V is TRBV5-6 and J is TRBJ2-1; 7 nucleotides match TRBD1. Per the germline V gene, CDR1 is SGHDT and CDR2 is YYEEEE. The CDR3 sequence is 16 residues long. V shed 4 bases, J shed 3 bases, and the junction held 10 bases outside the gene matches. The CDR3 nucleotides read TGTGCCAGCAGCCGAGATAGAGGGGGCAGCTACAATGAGCAGTTCTTC. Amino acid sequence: CASSRDRGGSYNEQFF.

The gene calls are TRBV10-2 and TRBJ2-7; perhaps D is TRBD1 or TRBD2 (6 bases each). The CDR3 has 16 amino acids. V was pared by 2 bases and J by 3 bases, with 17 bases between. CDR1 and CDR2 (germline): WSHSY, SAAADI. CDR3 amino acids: CASSERGQGRFYEQYF. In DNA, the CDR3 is TGCGCCAGCAGTGAGAGAGGGCAGGGGAGGTTCTACGAGCAGTACTTC.

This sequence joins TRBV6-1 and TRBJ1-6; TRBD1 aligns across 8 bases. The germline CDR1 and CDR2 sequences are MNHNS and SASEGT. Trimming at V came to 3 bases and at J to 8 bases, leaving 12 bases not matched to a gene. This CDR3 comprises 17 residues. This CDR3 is CASSEGQVRGQDSPLHF. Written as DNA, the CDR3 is TGTGCCAGCAGTGAGGGGCAGGTCAGGGGGCAGGATTCACCCCTCCACTTT.